What follows are 18 T cell receptor beta chains derived from one specimen sequenced in a study of cytomegalovirus exposure and HLA in healthy donors. PCR was performed using 60 Vbeta and 13 Jbeta primers. Profiled with immunoSEQ multiplex PCR; TCRdb holds only in-frame clones, not every one. The table has about 130,000 clones, less than 85% seen once; the top ten hold roughly 9.6%. Material for sequencing was PBMCs. All receptors derive from a man younger than 40 in good health and CMV-seropositive.

This clone turned up a few times. The rearrangement links TRBV7-3 to TRBJ1-1; D uncertain. CDR1 is SGHTA and CDR2 is FQGTGA in the germline V gene. This CDR3 has 14 amino acids. Trimming cost V 2 bases and J 4 bases, with 11 bases left between them. CDR3 region: CASSLEVVATEAFF. For the CDR3, the DNA is TGTGCCAGCAGCTTAGAAGTAGTCGCCACTGAAGCTTTCTTT.

The genes are TRBV2 and TRBJ2-7, with TRBD1 as a possible D gene (6 bases). Germline values: CDR1 SNHLY, CDR2 FYNNEI. Trimming took off 8 bases at V and 6 bases at J, with 20 bases between the two ends. The CDR3 covers 14 residues. CDR3 protein: CASVALTGFFEQYF. As DNA, the CDR3 is TGTGCCAGCGTCGCGCTCACAGGGTTCTTCGAGCAGTACTTC.

The chain recombines TRBV2 with TRBJ2-7; D may be TRBD2 (5 bases). The CDR3 consists of 13 residues. The germline V gene has CDR1 SNHLY and CDR2 FYNNEI. The ends were cut back, 3 bases at V and 2 bases at J, with 8 bases in the middle. This CDR3 reads CASSEGGPYEQYF. The CDR3, as DNA: TGTGCCAGCAGTGAGGGCGGGCCCTACGAGCAGTACTTC.

The V gene is TRBV18, the J gene TRBJ2-1; TRBD1 matches at 9 bases. V gave up 3 bases and J gave up 4 bases; unmatched junction bases: 1. Germline assignment: CDR1 KGHSH and CDR2 LQKENI. This CDR3 contains 14 residues. The CDR3: CASSPGTGYNEQFF. Here the CDR3 DNA reads TGTGCCAGCTCACCGGGGACAGGGTACAATGAGCAGTTCTTC.

The gene calls are TRBV7-3 and TRBJ2-3, with 7 bases identical to TRBD1. Germline V gives CDR1 SGHTA, CDR2 FQGTGA. The CDR3 is made up of 15 amino acids. J lost 2 bases, V lost 5 bases, and 7 bases had no gene match. CDR3 nucleotide sequence: TGTGCCAGCAGCCACGGGGACAGACACACAGATACGCAGTATTTT. This codes for CASSHGDRHTDTQYF.

This chain connects TRBV4-2 to TRBJ2-5; TRBD2 matches 7 bases. V dropped 0 bases and J dropped 2; count of bases not matched to a gene: 9. The germline CDR1 and CDR2 sequences are LGHNA and YNFKEQ. The CDR3 is 17 amino acids. The CDR3 nucleotides are TGTGCCAGCAGCCAAGAACGCACTAGCGTAATACAAGAGACCCAGTACTTC. This translates into CASSQERTSVIQETQYF.

The V and J genes are TRBV5-1 and TRBJ1-1, with TRBD1 matching 8 bases. Trimming removed 3 bases from V and 4 bases from J; junction bases left unmatched: 2. This CDR3 has 13 amino acids. CDR1 and CDR2 from the germline V gene are SGHRS and YFSETQ. The CDR3 DNA is TGCGCCAGCAGCTCCGGACAGGGCACTGAAGCTTTCTTT. Protein: CASSSGQGTEAFF.

Notes on this clone: At one end, the junction sequence differs from germline, possibly due to a read error. The J gene is TRBJ1-2, the V gene TRBV10-3, with TRBD1 identical over 8 bases. From germline, CDR1 is ENHRY and CDR2 SYGVKD. CDR3 length equals 13 residues. This CDR3 reads CAVSPGTGYGYTF. The CDR3 DNA follows: TGTGCCGTCAGTCCCGGGACAGGCTATGGCTACACCTTC.

V gene TRBV7-8 combines with J gene TRBJ1-1, with a possible D match to TRBD1 (5 bases). There are 15 residues in the CDR3. Between the trimmed V and J ends, which lost 4 bases and 1 base, there was a span of 13 bases. In germline, CDR1 is SGHVS, CDR2 FQNEAQ. The CDR3 sequence: CASSSTRQGNTEAFF. The CDR3 DNA follows: TGTGCCAGCAGCTCGACACGTCAGGGGAACACTGAAGCTTTCTTT.

The chain couples TRBV28 to TRBJ1-3, with D perhaps matching TRBD1 (5 bases). Deletions cut 10 bases from V and 4 bases from J, with 14 bases between. Looked up from germline, CDR1 is MDHEN and CDR2 is SYDVKM. The CDR3 has 13 residues. The CDR3 protein is CATGRQPGNTIYF. The CDR3 region has the DNA TGTGCCACCGGGCGACAGCCGGGAAACACCATATATTTT.

The chain has TRBV19 and TRBJ2-5; 10 nucleotides line up with TRBD1. Trimming cost V 9 bases and J 4 bases; bases outside gene matches: 5. This CDR3 spans 13 amino acids. CDR1 LNHDA and CDR2 SQIVND come from the germline V gene (reference sequence). Written as DNA, the CDR3 is TGTGCCAGCCGGACAGGGGGGTCAGAGACCCAGTACTTC. It codes for CASRTGGSETQYF.

This CDR3 is CASSVWTGGAAGELFF. The CDR3 nucleotides read TGTGCCAGCAGCGTTTGGACAGGGGGCGCCGCCGGGGAGCTGTTTTTT. The chain links TRBV9 to TRBJ2-2, with 11 nucleotides matching TRBD1. The CDR3 contains 16 residues. J gave up 6 bases and V 2 bases, and 6 bases lay outside the gene matches. The germline CDR1 and CDR2 sequences are SGDLS and YYNGEE. The full variable domain, in which reference TRBV9 and TRBJ2-2 provide the parts outside the CDR3, is DSGVTQTPKHLITATGQRVTLRCSPRSGDLSVYWYQQSLDQGLQFLIQYYNGEERAKGNILERFSAQQFPDLHSELNLSSLELGDSALYFCASSVWTGGAAGELFFGEGSRLTVL.

The chain is built from TRBV9 and TRBJ2-3; TRBD1 is a possible D gene (6 bases). There are 15 residues in the CDR3. The V gene's germline CDR1 is SGDLS and CDR2 YYNGEE. V shed 3 bases and J shed 4 bases, with 15 bases lying between them. The CDR3 here is CASSAAGESADTQYF. CDR3 nucleotides: TGTGCCAGCAGCGCCGCAGGGGAAAGTGCAGATACGCAGTATTTT.

The rearrangement uses TRBV7-8 and TRBJ1-6; TRBD1 aligns across 9 bases. V dropped 5 bases and J dropped 8; count of bases not matched to a gene: 10. The germline CDR1 and CDR2 sequences are SGHVS and FQNEAQ. This CDR3 has 16 residues. The CDR3 DNA follows: TGTGCCAGCAGCGTACAGGGGGCGCGGAACCATTCACCCCTCCACTTT. Residues: CASSVQGARNHSPLHF.

This rearrangement joins TRBV5-1 to TRBJ1-1; 7 bases match TRBD1. The CDR3 consists of 12 residues. Trimming took 4 bases from V and 6 from J; bases not matched to a gene: 3. Germline loops: CDR1 SGHRS, CDR2 YFSETQ. This chain's CDR3 is CASSLQGAEAFF. CDR3 in DNA: TGCGCCAGCAGCCTGCAGGGGGCTGAAGCTTTCTTT. The full variable domain, rest sourced from reference TRBV5-1 and TRBJ1-1, is KAGVTQTPRYLIKTRGQQVTLSCSPISGHRSVSWYQQTPGQGLQFLFEYFSETQRNKGNFPGRFSGRQFSNSRSEMNVSTLELGDSALYLCASSLQGAEAFFGQGTRLTVV.

This clone has only a few counts. The genes are TRBV5-4 and TRBJ2-1, with TRBD2 matching over 8 bases. J lost 8 bases, V lost 0 bases, and 7 bases had no gene match. The CDR3 extends over 15 amino acids. Germline V gene lookup returns CDR1 SGHNT and CDR2 YYREEE (reference sequence). The CDR3 loop reads CASSLGGLENDEQFF. CDR3 in DNA: TGTGCCAGCAGCTTGGGGGGACTAGAAAACGATGAGCAGTTCTTC.

The chain links TRBV19 to TRBJ1-5; D may be TRBD1 (5 bases). The CDR3 consists of 12 residues. Germline-derived CDR1 and CDR2 are LNHDA and SQIVND (reference sequence). The V end lost 10 bases, the J end lost 3 bases, and 10 bases lay between the germline ends. This CDR3 is CATRQLNQPQHF. The DNA of the CDR3 is TGTGCCACCCGACAGCTCAATCAGCCCCAGCATTTT.

CDR3 sequence reads: CASNINLQETQYF. CDR3 sequence (DNA): TGTGCCAGCAATATTAACTTACAAGAGACCCAGTACTTC. The rearrangement joins TRBV6-1 to TRBJ2-5; D unresolved. The germline V gene encodes CDR1 MNHNS and CDR2 SASEGT. This CDR3 comprises 13 residues. V was clipped by 7 bases and J by 2 bases, with 11 bases between them.